Sequencing of this T cell receptor beta chain was carried out in a study of spatial heterogeneity in lung cancer (dated by TCRdb to the late 2010s). Background on the whole study: Donors were some 67 patients with early-stage, untreated non-small cell lung cancer from the lung TRACERx cohort. The study linked features of the TCR repertoire to counts of nonsynonymous mutations, which were determined by whole-exome sequencing of tumor tissue. More beta-chain than alpha-chain transcripts were consistently detected, likely reflecting higher beta-chain transcript abundance. In the raw uncorrected reads, each unique combination of TCR and UMI appeared more than ten times on average. In non-small cell lung cancer, the study made a quantitative comparison of TCR alpha and beta repertoires among multiple tumor regions, matched nontumor lung and blood. Both alpha and beta chains were TCR-sequenced in samples taken at surgery, namely 220 tumor regions, 61 to 65 matched nontumor lung samples and 56 PBMC samples. Follow-up PBMC samples were sequenced whenever the samples were available, and the median time to follow-up was about 2 years after resection.

General study outcomes and caveats: Ubiquitous expanded tumor TCRs were found in blood more often at tumor resection than at routine follow-up. Only approximately 13 patients were included in comparisons of baseline and follow-up blood repertoires. Confirming at a functional level the hypothesis that regional TCRs recognize regional mutations was considered to require additional single-cell paired TCR alpha and beta sequencing.

Concerning this clonotype itself: Which antigen it targets is not known. No per-base quality is available; no much larger clone lies one base away.

The sample's time point label, decoded: blood at routine non-recurrence follow-up after resection. Without any cell sorting, TCR sequencing was performed on whole RNA extracted either from tumor and nontumor lung tissue or from cryopreserved PBMC samples. A patient was chosen for TCR sequencing only when enough RNA was available from at least two tumor regions. Receptor amplification or capture employed 5' RACE. Sequenced on a NextSeq 500. The TCR library protocol attached a unique molecular identifier to each TCR cDNA molecule to allow correction of PCR and sequencing errors. Concerning the study's data processing: TCR identification, UMI-based error correction and CDR3 extraction were all carried out with Decombinator tools. Expanded TCRs were defined as those above a frequency of 2 per 1,000, corresponding to the top 1% of the tumor frequency distribution. Rényi diversity was computed with the R vegan package after subsampling each repertoire 100 times to 5,000 TCRs. CDR3 similarity networks were built from amino acid triplet string-kernel similarity, connecting CDR3s with pairwise similarity above 0.82. Through fastp at Q25 and MiXCR, TCRdb rebuilt clones from the public reads, retaining in-frame beta chains. Rows are combined by CDR3 protein, so each entry shows the most common genes and DNA. TCRdb assigned the V and J calls; the authors' analysis was not used. Counted in this sample were fewer than 100,000 distinct CDR3 sequences; roughly a fifth of them appeared once. The ten most abundant clones make up around a fifth of the sample.

This sequence was found in a male donor with early-stage non-small cell lung cancer. Sequences were derived from PBMCs, sampled at follow-up.

The CDR3 region reads CANARDDYYEQYF. The DNA is TGTGCCAATGCCCGGGACGACTACTACGAGCAGTACTTC. The rearranged segments are TRBV2 and TRBJ2-7; the D call could be TRBD1 or TRBD2, with each sharing 5 bases. Trimming takes 10 bases from V and 3 bases from J, and the germline ends sit 16 bases apart. CDR1 and CDR2 are read off the germline V gene as SNHLY and FYNNEI. Including the terminal cysteine and phenylalanine, the CDR3 comprises 13 residues. Only the CDR3 part of the read is kept: 39 bases, read in frame from the first base.